Listed below are T cell receptor beta chains from one sample, sequenced in a study of identical twins. TCRdb re-called the 5' RACE reads through MiXCR, storing one row per CDR3 protein. This table has fewer than 550,000 distinct CDR3 sequences, approximately 15% appearing once. Another study also made use of these data, one on yellow fever vaccine responses in identical twins.

Sequenced sample: CD4+ T cells sorted from blood. The receptor source for this set is a woman aged 18-30 years in good health. CDR3s include the opening cysteine and the closing phenylalanine or tryptophan. D genes are given only for firm matches. Size is stated for part of the rows, as once, few or many counts, or as a class when the clone is expanded.

J gene	clone size	D gene	V gene	CDR3 DNA	CDR3 protein
TRBJ2-2	few	TRBD1	TRBV20-1	TGCAGTGCTAGAGTAGGGACAGCCAAGAACACCGGGGAGCTGTTTTTT	CSARVGTAKNTGELFF
TRBJ2-1	many	.	TRBV5-1	TGCGCCAGCAGCCACGGGGGCTACAATGAGCAGTTCTTC	CASSHGGYNEQFF
TRBJ1-2	few	.	TRBV7-2	TGTGCCAGCAGCTTAGACCCAGGGGCGGTTGGCTACACCTTC	CASSLDPGAVGYTF
TRBJ2-3	.	.	TRBV20-1	TGCATTGTCGCCGGGTGGGTTAGCACAGATACGCAGTATTTT	CIVAGWVSTDTQYF
TRBJ2-3	.	.	TRBV12-3/TRBV12-4	TGTGCCAGCAGTTTGAACCTCCAGGATAGGGATACGCAGTATTTT	CASSLNLQDRDTQYF
TRBJ2-1	few	.	TRBV6-5	TGTGCCAGCAGCAGAATCGGACAGTACAATGAGCAGTTCTTC	CASSRIGQYNEQFF
TRBJ1-1	.	.	TRBV12-3/TRBV12-4	TGTGCCAGCAGTTTAAGGCCAGCTAAAGCTTTCTTT	CASSLRPAKAFF
TRBJ2-1	.	TRBD2	TRBV6-4	TGTGCCAGCAGTGTAGTAGCGGGGGGGCCAGTCGGTGAGCAGTTCTTC	CASSVVAGGPVGEQFF
TRBJ2-5	few	TRBD1	TRBV15	TGTGCCACCAGCCGGGGACAGGGGAAAGAGACCCAGTACTTC	CATSRGQGKETQYF
TRBJ2-2	.	.	TRBV3-1	TGTGCCAGCAGCGCTCCGGCCCCCCGGGGCACCGGGGAGCTGTTTTTT	CASSAPAPRGTGELFF
TRBJ2-5	many	.	TRBV5-1	TGCGCCAGCAGCCATCCCGGAGAGACCCAGTACTTC	CASSHPGETQYF
TRBJ1-2	many	.	TRBV12-3/TRBV12-4	TGTGCCAGCAGTTTGAGGGGTGGCTATGGCTACACCTTC	CASSLRGGYGYTF
TRBJ2-1	.	TRBD2	TRBV28	TGTGCCAGCAGTTTCGGAGGCGGGAGAGTAAGGTCGCACAATGAGCAGTTCTTC	CASSFGGGRVRSHNEQFF
TRBJ2-5	few	.	TRBV10-3	TGTGCCATCAGCCGAGGGGTCCAAGAGACCCAGTACTTC	CAISRGVQETQYF
TRBJ1-5	.	.	TRBV5-1	TGCGCCAGCAGCCCCTGGACGACTTTAGTACGCCAGCCCCAGCATTTT	CASSPWTTLVRQPQHF
TRBJ1-4	once	.	TRBV5-1	TGCGCCAGCGCCAGGGGTGCAACTAATGAAAAACTGTTTTTT	CASARGATNEKLFF
TRBJ2-7	.	.	TRBV3-1	TGTGCCAGCAGCCAAGATCTCTGCCTACGAACCTACGAGCAGTACTTC	CASSQDLCLRTYEQYF
TRBJ1-5	many	.	TRBV20-1	TGCAGTGCGCCCGGGACTAGCAATCAGCCCCAGCATTTT	CSAPGTSNQPQHF
TRBJ2-1	few	.	TRBV12-3/TRBV12-4	TGTGCCAGCAGCCCGGTTGGAGTGGGGGGTTCTAGATATGAGCAGTTCTTC	CASSPVGVGGSRYEQFF
TRBJ1-5	.	.	TRBV6-1	TGTGCCAGCAGTGAACAAGGGTCTTATCAGCCCCAGCATTTT	CASSEQGSYQPQHF
TRBJ2-1	.	TRBD2	TRBV20-1	TGCAGTGCTAGTCCGACTAGCGGGACGTCCCCACACTCCTACAATGAGCAGTTCTTC	CSASPTSGTSPHSYNEQFF
TRBJ2-1	many	.	TRBV5-1	TGCGCCAGCAGCAGTGTATGGGACGATGAGCAGTTCTTC	CASSSVWDDEQFF
TRBJ1-6	many	.	TRBV12-3/TRBV12-4	TGTGCCAGCAGAAGACAGATTAATTCACCCCTCCACTTT	CASRRQINSPLHF
TRBJ2-7	few	.	TRBV30	TGTGCCTGGAGTCCCTCGGGCGAGCAGTACTTC	CAWSPSGEQYF
TRBJ2-3	.	TRBD2	TRBV28	TGTGCCAGCAACTATTTACGGGGGGGGACAGATACGCAGTATTTT	CASNYLRGGTDTQYF
TRBJ2-7	few	TRBD2	TRBV20-1	TGCAGTGCTTTAGATCTGGGCGGGGGATTTTACGAGCAGTACTTC	CSALDLGGGFYEQYF
TRBJ2-7	few	.	TRBV6-1	TGTGCCAGCAGGGCCCGGGACTGGCAATACGAGCAGTACTTC	CASRARDWQYEQYF
TRBJ2-7	.	.	TRBV6-2/TRBV6-3	TGTGCCAGCAGTTACTCAAGCGGTTATATGTCCTACGAGCAGTACTTC	CASSYSSGYMSYEQYF
TRBJ2-3	few	.	TRBV3-1	TGTGCCAGCAGCCATCCAAAAAGGATGGGATCCCAAGATACGCAGTATTTT	CASSHPKRMGSQDTQYF
TRBJ1-5	few	TRBD1	TRBV18	TGTGCCAGCTCACAGCAGGGGGCAGACAATCAGCCCCAGCATTTT	CASSQQGADNQPQHF
TRBJ2-1	few	TRBD2	TRBV28	TGTGCCAGCAGCTCCTTAGCGGGAGCGTCCCCGTATGAGCAGTTCTTC	CASSSLAGASPYEQFF
TRBJ1-1	many	.	TRBV18	TGTGCCAGCAGCCCGACAGTGAACACTGAAGCTTTCTTT	CASSPTVNTEAFF
TRBJ2-1	many	TRBD2	TRBV4-3	TGCGCCAGCAGCTCGGCCGGGACTAGCGGATTCAGCTCCTACAATGAGCAGTTCTTC	CASSSAGTSGFSSYNEQFF
TRBJ1-3	.	.	TRBV18	TGTGCCAGCTCACCAGACTTCTCGGGGGCCTCTGGAAACACCATATATTTT	CASSPDFSGASGNTIYF
TRBJ2-2	.	.	TRBV6-5	TGTGCCAGCAGTTCCCGTCCGACGGGAGTAGCGAACACCGGGGAGCTGTTTTTT	CASSSRPTGVANTGELFF
TRBJ2-1	.	TRBD2	TRBV24-1	TGTGCCACCAGTGGCATAGCGGGGGCGTACAATGAGCAGTTCTTC	CATSGIAGAYNEQFF
TRBJ2-4	few	.	TRBV7-2	TGTGCCAGCAGCCCACCAAGGGGTTTGAGGGCCAAAAACATTCAGTACTTC	CASSPPRGLRAKNIQYF
TRBJ2-1	few	.	TRBV6-2/TRBV6-3	TGTGCCAGCAGACCTTCGGGCGGGACGTCCTACAATGAGCAGTTCTTC	CASRPSGGTSYNEQFF
TRBJ2-1	.	.	TRBV7-6	TGTGCCAGCAGCTTATACGAGGGTTCCAATGAGCAGTTCTTC	CASSLYEGSNEQFF
TRBJ2-1	.	TRBD2	TRBV6-1	TGTGCCAGCAGTCCCTCCCTTAGCGGGAGCTCCTACAATGAGCAGTTCTTC	CASSPSLSGSSYNEQFF
TRBJ2-7	.	.	TRBV6-5	TGTGCCAGCAGTTACTCGAGGTTCTACGAGCAGTACTTC	CASSYSRFYEQYF
TRBJ2-7	.	TRBD1	TRBV13	TGTGCCAGCAGCTTAAGCCCTGGGACAGGGCACGAGCAGTACTTC	CASSLSPGTGHEQYF
TRBJ2-7	.	.	TRBV2	TGTGCCAGCATTCTGACAGCGAGCTCCTACGAGCACTACTTC	CASILTASSYEHYF
TRBJ2-5	few	TRBD1	TRBV6-5	TGTGCCAGCAGTTACTCGACAGGGATCGGGACCCAGTACTTC	CASSYSTGIGTQYF
TRBJ2-2	few	TRBD2	TRBV20-1	TGCAGTGCTAGAGTGGGAGGGACCCGCCTTGGGACCGGGGAGCTGTTTTTT	CSARVGGTRLGTGELFF
TRBJ2-3	many	.	TRBV14	TGTGCCAGCAGCCAAGGAGGACAAGATACGCAGTATTTT	CASSQGGQDTQYF
TRBJ2-7	.	.	TRBV6-1	TGTGCCAGCAGTGGAAGGGCGCCCTACGAGCAGTACTTC	CASSGRAPYEQYF
TRBJ2-1	few	.	TRBV11-1	TGTGCCAGCAGCTTAGCTGGGCGGGATTACAATGAGCAGTTCTTC	CASSLAGRDYNEQFF
TRBJ2-7	few	.	TRBV7-2	TGTGCCAGCAGCTTAGCGCCTCTAGCGTCCTACGAGCAGTACTTC	CASSLAPLASYEQYF
TRBJ2-1	few	.	TRBV6-2/TRBV6-3	TGTGCCAGCTTTAGACTATACGGCGATGAGCAGTTCTTC	CASFRLYGDEQFF
TRBJ2-1	few	.	TRBV9	TGTGCCAGCAGCGTAGTCCCCTCCTCTAGCTCCAATGAGCAGTTCTTC	CASSVVPSSSSNEQFF
TRBJ2-5	.	TRBD1	TRBV6-5	TGTGCCAGCAGTTTCCGACAGGGGTACCAAGAGACCCAGTACTTC	CASSFRQGYQETQYF
TRBJ1-4	many	TRBD1	TRBV12-3/TRBV12-4	TGTGCCAGCAGCCAGACAGGGGGCGTGAGGAAACTGTTTTTT	CASSQTGGVRKLFF
TRBJ2-1	few	TRBD2	TRBV12-3/TRBV12-4	TGTGCCAGCAGTTCACTAGCGGGGGAACATTACAATGAGCAGTTCTTC	CASSSLAGEHYNEQFF